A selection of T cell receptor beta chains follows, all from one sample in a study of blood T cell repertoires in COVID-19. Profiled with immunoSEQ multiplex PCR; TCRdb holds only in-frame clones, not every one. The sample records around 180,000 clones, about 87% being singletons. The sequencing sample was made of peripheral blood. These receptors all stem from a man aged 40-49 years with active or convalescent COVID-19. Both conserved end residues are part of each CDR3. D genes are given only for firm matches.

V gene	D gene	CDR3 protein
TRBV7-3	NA	CASSLHSSVNTEAFF
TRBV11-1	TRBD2	CASRGERGVRDTQYF
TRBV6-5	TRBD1	CASNQQGGREQFF
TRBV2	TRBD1	CASSLGRQGAVGELFF
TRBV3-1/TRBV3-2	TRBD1	CASSPYGRTGGELLHF
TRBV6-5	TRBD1	CASRIRTGPYNEQFF
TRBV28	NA	CASSLKAVRGNNQPQHF
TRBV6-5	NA	CASSYSGGGYTF
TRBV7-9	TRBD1	CASAQGASYEQYF
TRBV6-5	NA	CASSRTGYNEQFF
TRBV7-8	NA	CASSPPRRGAYEQYF
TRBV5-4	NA	CASSRGGAGEQYF
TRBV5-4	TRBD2	CASLREIVQETQYF
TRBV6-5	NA	CASRPQGQASQPQHF
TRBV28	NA	CASSFLITGNQPQHF
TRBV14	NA	CASSQRGSSGYTF
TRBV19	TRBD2	CASSGTSGYSYEQYF
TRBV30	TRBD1	CAWSVVRQGATEAFF
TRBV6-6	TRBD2	CASRPGTSGELNEQFF
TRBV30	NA	CAWSPAAGETQYF
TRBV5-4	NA	CASSLGTPRGMNTEAFF
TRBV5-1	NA	CASSPRTQASNEKLFF
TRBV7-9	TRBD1	CASSRTGGWAGELFF
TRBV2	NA	CASSEERRANEKLFF
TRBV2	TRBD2	CASSLGLAGGNEQYF
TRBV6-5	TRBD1	CASRGQGPDTQYF
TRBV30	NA	CAWIPPVGTEAFF
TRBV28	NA	CASSGTTYEQYF
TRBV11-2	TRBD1	CASSLVRDRGYQETQYF
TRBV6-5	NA	CASSLPDNANTIYF
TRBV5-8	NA	CASSLQGLGQPQHF
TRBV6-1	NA	CASSEQGNEKLFF
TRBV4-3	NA	CASSQDTGTEAFF
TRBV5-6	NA	CASSLAATNEKLFF
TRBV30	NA	CAWSAGAGGTNEKLFF
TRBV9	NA	CASSFLVGAGELFF
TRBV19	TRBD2	CASSILSGATGELFF
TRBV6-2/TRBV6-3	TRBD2	CASSSGGGYNEQFF
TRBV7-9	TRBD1	CASSLAQGARGTDTQYF
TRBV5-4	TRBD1	CASSSGTVLSGANVLTF
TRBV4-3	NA	CASSQDLKADLATNEKLFF
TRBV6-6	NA	CASSYSLQGNTEAFF
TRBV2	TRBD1	CASTWDRASETQYF
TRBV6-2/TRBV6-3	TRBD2	CASSYADSGGANEQFF
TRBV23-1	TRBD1	CASSQPGGSNQPQHF
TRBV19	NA	CASSGYRARTDTQYF
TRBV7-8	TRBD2	CASSTPGLAFNEQYF
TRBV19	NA	CASLWNTEAFF
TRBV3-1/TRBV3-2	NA	CASSQEGEPNTGELFF
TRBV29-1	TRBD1	CSVIQGHYGYTF
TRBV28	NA	CASRTTGGRTEAFF